This T cell receptor beta chain is from a study of T cell repertoires in cytomegalovirus infection. Points from the study as a whole: HLA-C-restricted CMV clonotypes gave the most frequent clonotype in two of eight donors. CMV carriers with the relevant HLA were identified by cumulative public TCR beta family frequency.

J was trimmed by 2 bases and V by 7 bases; bases with no gene match: 4. Germline CDR1 is SEHNR and CDR2 is FQNEAQ (reference sequence). This CDR3 contains 15 residues. MiXCR, run by TCRdb on the reads, gives a single entry per CDR3 protein. Of over 300,000 distinct CDR3 sequences in the sample, 17% were seen once. This clonotype was counted only a few times. What it binds is not known. The sequence came from a human donor in good health (CMV status not recorded). Some clones in this sample may be carry-over from other donors' samples. The chain is built from TRBV7-9 and TRBJ1-4; 10 bases match TRBD1. Source material: PBMCs. CDR3 in amino acids: CASKSGQGTNEKLFF. For the CDR3, the DNA is TGTGCCAGCAAATCGGGACAGGGGACTAATGAAAAACTGTTTTTT.